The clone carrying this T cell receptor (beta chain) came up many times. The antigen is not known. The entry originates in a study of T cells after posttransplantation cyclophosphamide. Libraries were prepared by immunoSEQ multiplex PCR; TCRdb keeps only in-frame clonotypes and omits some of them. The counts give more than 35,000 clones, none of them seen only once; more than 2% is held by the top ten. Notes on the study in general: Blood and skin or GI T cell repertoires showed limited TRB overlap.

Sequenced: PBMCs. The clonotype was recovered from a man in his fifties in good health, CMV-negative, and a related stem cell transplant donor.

CDR3 loop: CASSPTGGQSGANVLTF. The CDR3 DNA is TGCGCCAGCAGCCCAACCGGGGGGCAAAGTGGGGCCAACGTCCTGACTTTC. The gene calls are TRBV5-1 and TRBJ2-6, with D perhaps matching TRBD2 (7 bases). V was clipped by 4 bases and J by 3 bases, with 17 bases between them. The CDR3 totals 17 residues. Germline V gene sequence: CDR1 SGHRS, CDR2 YFSETQ.